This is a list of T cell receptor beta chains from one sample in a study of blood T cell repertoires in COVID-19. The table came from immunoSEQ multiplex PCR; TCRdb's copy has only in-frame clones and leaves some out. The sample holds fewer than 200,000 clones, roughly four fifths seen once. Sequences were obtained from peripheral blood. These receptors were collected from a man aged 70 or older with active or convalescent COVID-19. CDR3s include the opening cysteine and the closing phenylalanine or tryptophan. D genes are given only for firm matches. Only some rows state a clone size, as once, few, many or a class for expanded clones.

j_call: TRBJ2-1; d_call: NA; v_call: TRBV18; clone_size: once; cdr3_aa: CASSPKGDNEQFF; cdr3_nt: TGTGCCAGCTCACCAAAGGGGGACAATGAGCAGTTCTTC
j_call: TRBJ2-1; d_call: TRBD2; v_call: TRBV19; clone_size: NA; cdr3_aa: CASRPSGRAGGNEQFF; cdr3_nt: TGTGCCAGTCGGCCTAGCGGGAGGGCCGGGGGCAATGAGCAGTTCTTC
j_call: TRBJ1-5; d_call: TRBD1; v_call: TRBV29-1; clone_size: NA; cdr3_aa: CSVDGGGAGQPQHF; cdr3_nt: TGCAGCGTTGATGGAGGGGGCGCGGGTCAGCCCCAGCATTTT
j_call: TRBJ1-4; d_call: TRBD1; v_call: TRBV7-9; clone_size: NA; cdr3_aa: CASSYLNGQGREKLFF; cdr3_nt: TGTGCCAGCAGTTACTTGAACGGACAGGGACGGGAAAAACTGTTTTTT
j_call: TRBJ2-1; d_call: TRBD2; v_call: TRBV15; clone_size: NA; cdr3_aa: CATALRIGRALGNNEQFF; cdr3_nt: TGTGCCACCGCCTTGAGGATCGGGAGGGCCCTCGGGAACAATGAGCAGTTCTTC
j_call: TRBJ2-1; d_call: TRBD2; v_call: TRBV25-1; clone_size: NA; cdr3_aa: CASSMGLVNEQFF; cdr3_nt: TGTGCCAGCAGTATGGGACTAGTTAATGAGCAGTTCTTC
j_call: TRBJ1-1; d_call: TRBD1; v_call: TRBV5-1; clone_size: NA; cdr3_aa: CASSPDGTGGRMNTEAFF; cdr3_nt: TGCGCCAGCAGCCCCGACGGAACAGGGGGACGCATGAACACTGAAGCTTTCTTT
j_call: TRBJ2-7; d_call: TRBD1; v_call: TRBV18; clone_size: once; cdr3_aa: CASSPDRGPYEQYF; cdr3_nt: TGTGCCAGCTCACCGGACAGGGGGCCCTACGAGCAGTACTTC
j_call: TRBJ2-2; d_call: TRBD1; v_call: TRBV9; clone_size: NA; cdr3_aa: CASSTSGQGPGELFF; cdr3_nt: TGTGCCAGCAGCACCTCGGGACAGGGGCCCGGGGAGCTGTTTTTT
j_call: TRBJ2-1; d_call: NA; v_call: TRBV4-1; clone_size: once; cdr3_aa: CASSQAQGGYNEQFF; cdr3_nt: TGCGCCAGCAGCCAAGCTCAGGGGGGCTACAATGAGCAGTTCTTC
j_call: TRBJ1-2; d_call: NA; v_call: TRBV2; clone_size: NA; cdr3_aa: CASRDSGPNGYTF; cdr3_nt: TGTGCCAGCCGGGACTCAGGGCCCAATGGCTACACCTTC
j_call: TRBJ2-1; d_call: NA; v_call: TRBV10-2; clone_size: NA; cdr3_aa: CASTHLYYNEQFF; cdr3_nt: TGCGCCAGCACCCACCTCTACTACAATGAGCAGTTCTTC
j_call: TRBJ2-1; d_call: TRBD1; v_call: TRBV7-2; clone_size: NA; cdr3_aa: CASSPPDRVNEQFF; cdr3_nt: TGTGCCAGCAGCCCCCCGGACAGGGTAAATGAGCAGTTCTTC
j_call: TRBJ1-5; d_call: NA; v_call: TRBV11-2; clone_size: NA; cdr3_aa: CASSLGLTGGNQPQHF; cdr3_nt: TGTGCCAGCAGCTTAGGCCTAACAGGCGGCAATCAGCCCCAGCATTTT
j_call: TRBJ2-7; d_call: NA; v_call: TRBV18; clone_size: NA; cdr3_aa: CASSPRTSLGGEQYF; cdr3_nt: TGTGCCAGCTCACCAAGGACTTCCCTAGGAGGGGAGCAGTACTTC
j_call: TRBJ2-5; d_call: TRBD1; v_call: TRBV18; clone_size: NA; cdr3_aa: CASSPRDRGYQYF; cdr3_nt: TGTGCCAGCTCACCCCGGGACAGGGGGTATCAGTACTTC
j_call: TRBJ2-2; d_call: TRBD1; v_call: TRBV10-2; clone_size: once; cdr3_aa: CASNPLGQPFGGELFF; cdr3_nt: TGCGCCAGCAACCCCCTGGGACAGCCTTTTGGTGGGGAGCTGTTTTTT
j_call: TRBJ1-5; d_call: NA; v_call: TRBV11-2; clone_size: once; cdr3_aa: CASSPSSYQPQHF; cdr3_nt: TGTGCCAGCAGCCCTAGTTCCTATCAGCCCCAGCATTTT
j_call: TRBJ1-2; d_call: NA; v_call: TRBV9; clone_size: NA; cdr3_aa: CASSSQQGNYGYTF; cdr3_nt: TGTGCCAGCAGCAGCCAACAGGGTAACTATGGCTACACCTTC
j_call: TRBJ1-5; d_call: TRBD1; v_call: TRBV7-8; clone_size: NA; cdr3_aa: CASSLVAGGDQPQHF; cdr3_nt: TGTGCCAGCAGCTTAGTGGCAGGGGGCGATCAGCCCCAGCATTTT
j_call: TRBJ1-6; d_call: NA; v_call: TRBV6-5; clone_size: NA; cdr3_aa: CASGRGPYNSPLHF; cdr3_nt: TGTGCCAGCGGGCGGGGCCCCTATAATTCACCCCTCCACTTT
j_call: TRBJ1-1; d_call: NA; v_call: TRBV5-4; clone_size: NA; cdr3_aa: CASSLGRGTEAFF; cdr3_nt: TGTGCCAGCAGCTTGGGGAGGGGCACTGAAGCTTTCTTT
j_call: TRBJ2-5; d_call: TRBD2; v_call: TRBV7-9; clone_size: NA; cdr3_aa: CASSFGGAAGGLVETQYF; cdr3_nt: TGTGCCAGCAGCTTCGGTGGCGCGGCGGGGGGGCTTGTAGAGACCCAGTACTTC
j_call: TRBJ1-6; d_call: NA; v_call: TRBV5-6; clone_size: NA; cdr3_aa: CASSYRQTYNSPLHF; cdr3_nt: TGTGCCAGCAGCTACAGACAGACCTATAATTCACCCCTCCACTTT
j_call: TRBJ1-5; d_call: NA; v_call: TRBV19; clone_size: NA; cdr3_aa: CASSIEARSSNQPQHF; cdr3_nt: TGTGCCAGTAGTATAGAGGCCAGGTCCAGCAATCAGCCCCAGCATTTT
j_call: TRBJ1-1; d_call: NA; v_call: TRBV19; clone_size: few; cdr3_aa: CASRTEMNTEAFF; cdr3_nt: TGTGCCAGTAGGACAGAGATGAACACTGAAGCTTTCTTT
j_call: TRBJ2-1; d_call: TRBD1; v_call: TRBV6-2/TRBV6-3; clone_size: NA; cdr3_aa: CASSYWGQINEQFF; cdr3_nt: TGTGCCAGCAGTTACTGGGGACAGATCAATGAGCAGTTCTTC
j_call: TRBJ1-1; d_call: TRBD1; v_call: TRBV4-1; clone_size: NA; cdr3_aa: CASSQPGTGGARVAFF; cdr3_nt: TGCGCCAGCAGCCAACCCGGGACAGGGGGCGCGAGGGTGGCTTTCTTT
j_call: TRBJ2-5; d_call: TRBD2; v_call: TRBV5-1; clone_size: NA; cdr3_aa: CASSFLAGSQETQYF; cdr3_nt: TGCGCCAGCAGCTTTCTAGCGGGTTCCCAAGAGACCCAGTACTTC
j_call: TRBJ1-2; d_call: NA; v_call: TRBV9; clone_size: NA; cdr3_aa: CASSALGRVGYTF; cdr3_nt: TGTGCCAGCAGCGCCCTAGGGCGGGTCGGCTACACCTTC
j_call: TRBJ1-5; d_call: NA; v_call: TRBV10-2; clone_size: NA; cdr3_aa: CASSSGGGRMGHQPQHF; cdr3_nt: TGCGCCAGCAGTTCTGGCGGGGGACGGATGGGGCATCAGCCCCAGCATTTT
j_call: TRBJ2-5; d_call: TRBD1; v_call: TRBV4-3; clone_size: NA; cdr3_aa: CASSQVGSGGGETQYF; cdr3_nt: TGCGCCAGCAGCCAAGTGGGCTCAGGGGGCGGAGAGACCCAGTACTTC
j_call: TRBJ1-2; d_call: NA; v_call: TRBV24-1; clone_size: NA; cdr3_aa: CATSDPYTGYTF; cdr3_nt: TGTGCCACCAGTGATCCTTACACGGGATACACCTTC
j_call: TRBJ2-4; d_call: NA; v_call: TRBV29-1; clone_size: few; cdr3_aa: CSGKEGTKNIQYF; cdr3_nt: TGCAGCGGGAAGGAGGGAACCAAAAACATTCAGTACTTC
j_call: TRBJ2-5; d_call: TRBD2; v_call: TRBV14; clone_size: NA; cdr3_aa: CASSQVRGSGRETQYF; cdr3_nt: TGTGCCAGCAGCCAAGTGAGGGGAAGCGGGAGAGAGACCCAGTACTTC
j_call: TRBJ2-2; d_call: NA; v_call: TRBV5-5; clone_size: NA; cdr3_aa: CASRPGPGELFF; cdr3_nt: TGTGCCAGCAGACCAGGTCCCGGGGAGCTGTTTTTT
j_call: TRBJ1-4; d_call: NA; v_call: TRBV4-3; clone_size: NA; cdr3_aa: CASSQEPPRSVEEKLFF; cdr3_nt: TGCGCCAGCAGCCAAGAACCCCCGCGATCGGTAGAGGAAAAACTGTTTTTT
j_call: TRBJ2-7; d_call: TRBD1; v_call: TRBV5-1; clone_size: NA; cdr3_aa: CASSSQGSSYEQYF; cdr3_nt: TGCGCCAGCAGCTCACAGGGGTCGTCCTACGAGCAGTACTTC
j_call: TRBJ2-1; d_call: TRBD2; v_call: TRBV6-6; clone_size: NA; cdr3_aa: CASSYSIAGGNNEQFF; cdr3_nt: TGTGCCAGCAGTTACTCGATTGCGGGAGGAAACAATGAGCAGTTCTTC
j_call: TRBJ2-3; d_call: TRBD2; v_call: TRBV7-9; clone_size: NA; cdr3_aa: CASSPGLAGGRTDTQYF; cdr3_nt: TGTGCCAGCAGCCCCGGACTAGCGGGAGGTAGGACAGATACGCAGTATTTT
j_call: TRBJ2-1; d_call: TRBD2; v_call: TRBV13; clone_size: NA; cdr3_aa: CASSLALTSGRSSGGNEQFF; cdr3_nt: TGTGCCAGCAGCCTAGCGTTGACTAGCGGGAGATCTTCCGGAGGGAATGAGCAGTTCTTC
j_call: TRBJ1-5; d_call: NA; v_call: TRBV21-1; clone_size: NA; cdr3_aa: CASSSQPFTTNQPQHF; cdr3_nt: TGTGCCAGCAGCTCACAACCCTTTACTACCAATCAGCCCCAGCATTTT
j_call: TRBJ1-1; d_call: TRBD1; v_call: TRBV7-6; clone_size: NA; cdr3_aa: CASSPQTGADTEAFF; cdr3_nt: TGTGCCAGCAGCCCCCAGACAGGGGCGGACACTGAAGCTTTCTTT
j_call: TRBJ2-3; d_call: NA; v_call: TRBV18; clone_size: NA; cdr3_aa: CASSPYSISGGTDTQYF; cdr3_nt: TGTGCCAGCTCACCCTACTCGATTAGCGGTGGCACAGATACGCAGTATTTT
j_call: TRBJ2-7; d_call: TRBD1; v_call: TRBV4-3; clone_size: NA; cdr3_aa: CASSQDWAGGTGSSYEQYF; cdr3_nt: TGCGCCAGCAGCCAAGACTGGGCTGGGGGGACAGGGTCTAGCTACGAGCAGTACTTC
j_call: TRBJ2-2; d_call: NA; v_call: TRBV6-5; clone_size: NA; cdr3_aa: CASSPSGTGELFF; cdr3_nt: TGTGCCAGCAGTCCCTCCGGGACCGGGGAGCTGTTTTTT